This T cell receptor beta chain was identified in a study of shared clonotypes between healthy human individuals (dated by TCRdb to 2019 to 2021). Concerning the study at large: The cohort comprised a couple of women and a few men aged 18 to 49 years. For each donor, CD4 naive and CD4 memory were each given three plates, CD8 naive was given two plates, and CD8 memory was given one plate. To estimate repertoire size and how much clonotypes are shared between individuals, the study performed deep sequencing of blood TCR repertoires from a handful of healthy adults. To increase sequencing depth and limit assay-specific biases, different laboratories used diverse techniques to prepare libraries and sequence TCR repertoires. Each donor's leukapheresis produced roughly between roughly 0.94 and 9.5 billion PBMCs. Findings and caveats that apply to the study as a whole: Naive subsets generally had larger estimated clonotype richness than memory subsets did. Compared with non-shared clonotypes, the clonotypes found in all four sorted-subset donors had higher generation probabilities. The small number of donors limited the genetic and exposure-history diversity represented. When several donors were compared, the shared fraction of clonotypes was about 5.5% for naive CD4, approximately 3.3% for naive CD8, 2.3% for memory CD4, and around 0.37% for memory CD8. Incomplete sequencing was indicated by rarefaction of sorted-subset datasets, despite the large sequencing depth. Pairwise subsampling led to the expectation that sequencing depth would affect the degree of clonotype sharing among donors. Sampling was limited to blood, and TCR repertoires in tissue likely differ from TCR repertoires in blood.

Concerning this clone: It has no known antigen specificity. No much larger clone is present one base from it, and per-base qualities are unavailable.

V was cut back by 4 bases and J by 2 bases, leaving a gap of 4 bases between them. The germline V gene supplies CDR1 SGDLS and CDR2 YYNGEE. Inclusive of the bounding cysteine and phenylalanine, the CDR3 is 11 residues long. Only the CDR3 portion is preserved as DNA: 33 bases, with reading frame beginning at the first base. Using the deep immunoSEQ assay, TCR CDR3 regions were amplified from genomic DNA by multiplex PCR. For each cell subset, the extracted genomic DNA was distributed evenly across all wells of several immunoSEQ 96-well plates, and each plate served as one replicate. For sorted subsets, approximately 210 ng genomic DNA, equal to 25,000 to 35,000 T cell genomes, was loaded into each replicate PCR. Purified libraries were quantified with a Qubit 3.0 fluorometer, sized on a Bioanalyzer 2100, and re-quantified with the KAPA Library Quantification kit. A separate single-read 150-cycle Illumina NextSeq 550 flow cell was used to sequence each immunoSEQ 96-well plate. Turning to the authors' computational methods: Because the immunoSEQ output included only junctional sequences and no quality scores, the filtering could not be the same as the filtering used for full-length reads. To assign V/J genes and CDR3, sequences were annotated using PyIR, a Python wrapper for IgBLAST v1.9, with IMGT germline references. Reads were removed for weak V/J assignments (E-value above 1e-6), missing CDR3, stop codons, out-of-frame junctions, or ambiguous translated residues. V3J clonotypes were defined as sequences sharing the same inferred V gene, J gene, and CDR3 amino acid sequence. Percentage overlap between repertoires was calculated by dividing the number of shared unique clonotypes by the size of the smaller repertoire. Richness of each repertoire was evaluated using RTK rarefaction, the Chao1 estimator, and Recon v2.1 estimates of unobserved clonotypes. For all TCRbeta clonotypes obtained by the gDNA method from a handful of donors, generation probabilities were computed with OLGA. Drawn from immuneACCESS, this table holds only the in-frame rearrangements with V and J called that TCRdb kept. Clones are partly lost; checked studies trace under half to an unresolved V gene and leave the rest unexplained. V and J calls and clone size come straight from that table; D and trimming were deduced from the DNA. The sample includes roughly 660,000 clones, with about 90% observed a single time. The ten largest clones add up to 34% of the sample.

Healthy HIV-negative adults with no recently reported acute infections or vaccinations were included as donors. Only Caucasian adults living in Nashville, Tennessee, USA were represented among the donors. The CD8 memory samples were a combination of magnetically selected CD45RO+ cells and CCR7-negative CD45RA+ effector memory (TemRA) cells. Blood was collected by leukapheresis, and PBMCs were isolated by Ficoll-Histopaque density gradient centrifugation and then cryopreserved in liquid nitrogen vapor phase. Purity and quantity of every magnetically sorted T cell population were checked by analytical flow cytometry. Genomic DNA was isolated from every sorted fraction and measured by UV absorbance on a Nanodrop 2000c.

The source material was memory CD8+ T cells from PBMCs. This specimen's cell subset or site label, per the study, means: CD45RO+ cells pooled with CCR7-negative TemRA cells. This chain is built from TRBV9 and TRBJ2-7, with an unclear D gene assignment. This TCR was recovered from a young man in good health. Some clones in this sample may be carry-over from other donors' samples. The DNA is TGTGCCAGCAGCTCGACCTACGAGCAGTACTTC. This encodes CASSSTYEQYF.